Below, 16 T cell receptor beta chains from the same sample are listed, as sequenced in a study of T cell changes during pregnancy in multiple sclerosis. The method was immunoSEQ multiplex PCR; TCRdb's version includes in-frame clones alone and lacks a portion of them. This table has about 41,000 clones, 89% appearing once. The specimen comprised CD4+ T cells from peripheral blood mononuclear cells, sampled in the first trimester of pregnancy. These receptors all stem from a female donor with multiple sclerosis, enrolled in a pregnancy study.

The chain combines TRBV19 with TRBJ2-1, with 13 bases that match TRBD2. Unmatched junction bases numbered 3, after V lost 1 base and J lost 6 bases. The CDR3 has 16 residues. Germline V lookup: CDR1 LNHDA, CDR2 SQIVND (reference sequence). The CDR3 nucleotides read TGTGCCAGTAGTATAGGGACTAGCGGGAGACGCAATGAGCAGTTCTTC. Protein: CASSIGTSGRRNEQFF.

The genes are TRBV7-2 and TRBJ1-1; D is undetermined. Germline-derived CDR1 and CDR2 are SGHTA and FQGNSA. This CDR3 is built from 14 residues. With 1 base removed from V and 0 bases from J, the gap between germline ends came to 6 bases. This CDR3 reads CASSLGHLNTEAFF. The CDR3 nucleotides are TGTGCCAGCAGCTTAGGACACTTGAACACTGAAGCTTTCTTT.

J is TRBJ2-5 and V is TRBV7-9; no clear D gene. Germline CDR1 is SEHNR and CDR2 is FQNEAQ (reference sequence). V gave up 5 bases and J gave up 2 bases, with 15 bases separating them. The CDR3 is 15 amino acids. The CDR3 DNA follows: TGTGCCAGCAGCGCGGCAGTAGGCTATCAAGAGACCCAGTACTTC. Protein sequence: CASSAAVGYQETQYF.

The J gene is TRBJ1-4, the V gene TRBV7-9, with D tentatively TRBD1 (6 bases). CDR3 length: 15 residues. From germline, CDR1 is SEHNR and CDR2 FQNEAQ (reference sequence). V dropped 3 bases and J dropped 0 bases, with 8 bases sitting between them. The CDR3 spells CASSLGTTTNEKLFF. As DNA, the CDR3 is TGTGCCAGCAGCTTGGGGACAACAACTAATGAAAAACTGTTTTTT.

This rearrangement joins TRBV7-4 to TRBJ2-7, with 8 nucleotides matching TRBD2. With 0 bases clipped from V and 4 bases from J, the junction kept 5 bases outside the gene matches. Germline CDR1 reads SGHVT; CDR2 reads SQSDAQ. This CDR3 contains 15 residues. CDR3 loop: CASSLASGMRYEQYF. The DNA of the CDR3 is TGTGCCAGCAGCTTAGCTAGCGGGATGCGTTACGAGCAGTACTTC.

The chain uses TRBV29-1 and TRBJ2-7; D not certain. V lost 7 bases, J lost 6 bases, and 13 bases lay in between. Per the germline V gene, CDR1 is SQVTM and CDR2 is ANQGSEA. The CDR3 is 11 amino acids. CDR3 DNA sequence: TGCAGCGCCTGGAGATCGGGCGAGCAGTACTTC. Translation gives CSAWRSGEQYF.

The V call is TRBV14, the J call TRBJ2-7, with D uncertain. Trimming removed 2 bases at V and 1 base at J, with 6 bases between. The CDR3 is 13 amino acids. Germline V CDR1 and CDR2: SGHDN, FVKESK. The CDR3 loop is CASSQLLSYEQYF. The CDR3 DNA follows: TGTGCCAGCAGCCAACTGTTGTCCTACGAGCAGTACTTC.

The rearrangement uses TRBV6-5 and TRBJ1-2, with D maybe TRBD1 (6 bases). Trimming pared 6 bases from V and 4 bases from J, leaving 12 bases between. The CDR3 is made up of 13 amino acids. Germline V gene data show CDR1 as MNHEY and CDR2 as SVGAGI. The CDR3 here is CASSQGGRYGYTF. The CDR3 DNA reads TGTGCCAGCAGCCAAGGGGGACGCTATGGCTACACCTTC.

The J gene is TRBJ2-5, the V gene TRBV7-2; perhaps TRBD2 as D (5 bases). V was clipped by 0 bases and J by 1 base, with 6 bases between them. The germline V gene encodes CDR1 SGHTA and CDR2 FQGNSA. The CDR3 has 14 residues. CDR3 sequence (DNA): TGTGCCAGCAGCTTAGCGGGAGTCCAAGAGACCCAGTACTTC. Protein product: CASSLAGVQETQYF.

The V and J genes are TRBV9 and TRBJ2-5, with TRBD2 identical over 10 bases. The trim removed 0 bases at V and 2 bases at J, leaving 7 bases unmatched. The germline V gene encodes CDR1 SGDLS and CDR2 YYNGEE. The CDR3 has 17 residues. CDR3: CASSVALAGGHQETQYF. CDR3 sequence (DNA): TGTGCCAGCAGCGTAGCTTTAGCGGGAGGTCATCAAGAGACCCAGTACTTC.

The CDR3 loop is CASSGAGSSYEQYF. CDR3 bases: TGTGCCAGCAGCGGAGCGGGCTCCTCCTACGAGCAGTACTTC. The chain uses TRBV7-2 and TRBJ2-7; tentatively, D is TRBD2 (6 bases). Germline CDR1 and CDR2: SGHTA and FQGNSA. V lost 5 bases and J lost 0, with 11 bases in between. There are 14 residues in the CDR3. Supplemented by reference TRBV7-2 and TRBJ2-7, the full variable domain reads GAGVSQSPSNKVTEKGKDVELRCDPISGHTALYWYRQSLGQGLEFLIYFQGNSAPDKSGLPSDRFSAERTGGSVSTLTIQRTQQEDSAVYLCASSGAGSSYEQYFGPGTRLTVT.

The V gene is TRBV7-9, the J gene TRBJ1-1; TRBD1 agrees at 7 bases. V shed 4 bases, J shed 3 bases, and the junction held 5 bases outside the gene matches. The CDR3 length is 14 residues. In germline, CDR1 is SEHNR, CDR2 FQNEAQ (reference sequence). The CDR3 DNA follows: TGTGCCAGCAGCTCCACAGGGACAGACACTGAAGCTTTCTTT. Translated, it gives CASSSTGTDTEAFF.

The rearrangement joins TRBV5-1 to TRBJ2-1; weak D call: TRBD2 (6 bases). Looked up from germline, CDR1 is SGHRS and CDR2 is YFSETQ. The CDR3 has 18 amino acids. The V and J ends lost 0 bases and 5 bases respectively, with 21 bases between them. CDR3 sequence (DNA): TGCGCCAGCAGCTTGGAGTTTGGCGGGAACGCCTTTAACAATGAGCAGTTCTTC. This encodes CASSLEFGGNAFNNEQFF. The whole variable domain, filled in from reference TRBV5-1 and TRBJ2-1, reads KAGVTQTPRYLIKTRGQQVTLSCSPISGHRSVSWYQQTPGQGLQFLFEYFSETQRNKGNFPGRFSGRQFSNSRSEMNVSTLELGDSALYLCASSLEFGGNAFNNEQFFGPGTRLTVL.

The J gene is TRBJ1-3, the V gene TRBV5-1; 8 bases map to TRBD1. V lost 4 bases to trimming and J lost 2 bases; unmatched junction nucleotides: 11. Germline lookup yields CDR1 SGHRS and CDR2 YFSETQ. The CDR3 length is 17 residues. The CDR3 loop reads CASSTGTGLTAGNTIYF. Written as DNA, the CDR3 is TGCGCCAGCAGCACCGGGACAGGTTTAACCGCTGGAAACACCATATATTTT.

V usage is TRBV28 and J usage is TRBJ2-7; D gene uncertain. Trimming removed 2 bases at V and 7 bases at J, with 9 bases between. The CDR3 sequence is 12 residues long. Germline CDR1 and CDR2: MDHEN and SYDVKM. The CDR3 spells CASSLGRWEQYF. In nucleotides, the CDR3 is TGTGCCAGCAGTTTAGGGCGTTGGGAGCAGTACTTC.

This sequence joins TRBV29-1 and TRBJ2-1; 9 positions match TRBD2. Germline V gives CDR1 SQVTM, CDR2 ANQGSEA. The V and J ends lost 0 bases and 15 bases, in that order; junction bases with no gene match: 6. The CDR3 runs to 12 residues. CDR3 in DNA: TGCAGCGTTGAAGATGGCGGGGGGGGGAGGTTCTTC. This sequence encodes CSVEDGGGGRFF.